A single sample is the source of the 11 T cell receptor beta chains below, sequenced in a study of cytomegalovirus exposure and HLA in healthy donors. The PCR contained 60 Vbeta and 13 Jbeta primers. Profiling relied on immunoSEQ multiplex PCR, and the TCRdb table lists in-frame clones only, not all of them. The sample records about 120,000 clones, roughly 8.6% being singletons. Sequencing was performed on PBMCs. These receptors all come from a woman in her forties in good health and CMV-seropositive.

About this clone: Other DNA sequences from this sample encode an identical CDR3 as well. The rearrangement links TRBV18 to TRBJ1-1; possible D gene TRBD1, 6 bases. There are 15 residues in the CDR3. Trimming stripped 3 bases from V and 0 bases from J, with 11 bases between. The germline gives CDR1 KGHSH, CDR2 LQKENI. The CDR3 sequence is CASSPRTDLNTEAFF. The DNA of the CDR3 is TGTGCCAGCTCACCCAGGACAGACTTGAACACTGAAGCTTTCTTT.

V usage is TRBV4-1 and J usage is TRBJ2-1; 7 bases are shared with TRBD1. The CDR3 is 16 residues long. V lost 4 bases, J lost 5 bases, and 11 bases stayed unmatched. From germline, CDR1 is MGHRA and CDR2 YSYEKL. The CDR3 DNA follows: TGCGCCAGCAGCCCTCATCCCGACAGGGTGGACAATGAGCAGTTCTTC. It codes for CASSPHPDRVDNEQFF.

This clone was counted a few times. The chain is built from TRBV5-1 and TRBJ1-2; D perhaps matches TRBD1 (6 bases). CDR1 is SGHRS and CDR2 is YFSETQ in the germline V gene. CDR3 length: 15 residues. The V and J ends lost 3 bases and 6 bases respectively, with 18 bases between them. CDR3 region: CASSSPYPWTDGYTF. CDR3 DNA sequence: TGCGCCAGCAGCTCACCCTACCCTTGGACAGATGGCTACACCTTC.

This clone was seen more than once but under ten times. This chain connects TRBV18 to TRBJ1-1, with D hard to call. The length of the CDR3 is 12 residues. V was trimmed by 3 bases and J by 8 bases, leaving 10 bases between them. Germline-derived CDR1 and CDR2 are KGHSH and LQKENI. The DNA for the CDR3 is TGTGCCAGCTCACCGGTCTGGCCCGAAGCTTTCTTT. Encoded protein: CASSPVWPEAFF.

In the case of this clone: This same CDR3 is encoded by further DNA sequences in the sample. CDR3: CSVGGATDTQYF. CDR3 DNA sequence: TGCAGCGTTGGGGGAGCCACAGATACGCAGTATTTT. The chain couples TRBV29-1 to TRBJ2-3; maybe TRBD2 (5 bases). V lost 4 bases to trimming and J lost 2 bases, with 7 bases between them. Germline loops: CDR1 SQVTM, CDR2 ANQGSEA. This CDR3 contains 12 residues.

This clone was observed a few times. The J gene is TRBJ2-6, the V gene TRBV29-1; 10 nucleotides agree with TRBD1. Germline V lookup: CDR1 SQVTM, CDR2 ANQGSEA. J was trimmed by 4 bases and V by 0 bases; bases with no gene match: 6. There are 17 residues in the CDR3. CDR3 sequence reads: CSVEDPGQGTGANVLTF. DNA for the CDR3: TGCAGCGTTGAAGATCCGGGACAGGGGACCGGGGCCAACGTCCTGACTTTC.

This clone was seen a handful of times. CDR3 amino acids: CASSLAPGIGNQPQHF. CDR3 in DNA: TGCGCCAGCAGCTTGGCCCCAGGGATCGGCAATCAGCCCCAGCATTTT. The chain employs TRBV5-1 and TRBJ1-5, with a tentative D call TRBD1 (5 bases). CDR1 is SGHRS, CDR2 YFSETQ, per germline. The CDR3 runs to 16 residues. The V end was cut by 0 bases, the J end by 2 bases, with 12 bases between.

This chain's CDR3 is CASSLISQLGMSGDEQYF. The CDR3 DNA reads TGTGCCAGCAGCTTGATCTCTCAGCTTGGAATGTCAGGGGACGAGCAGTACTTC. The chain uses TRBV5-6 and TRBJ2-7; D is possibly TRBD1 (6 bases). Germline CDR1 reads SGHDT; CDR2 reads YYEEEE. This CDR3 is 18 amino acids long. Deletions cut 1 base from V and 5 bases from J, with 25 bases between.

This clone was observed a few times. The sample contains more than one DNA sequence encoding this CDR3. DNA of the CDR3: TGTGCCTGGAGTGCTGGGCGGGGGGCCTCCTACGAGCAGTACTTC. Amino acids: CAWSAGRGASYEQYF. The genes are TRBV30 and TRBJ2-7; 8 bases agree with TRBD2. Germline CDR1 reads GTSNPN; CDR2 reads SVGIG (reference sequence). The junction had 5 bases not matched to a gene; V was cut back by 1 base and J by 0 bases. The CDR3 loop spans 15 amino acids.

This chain uses TRBV11-1 with TRBJ2-7; the match to TRBD2 covers 11 bases. J lost 3 bases, V lost 2 bases, and 3 bases had no gene match. Germline V gene sequence: CDR1 SGHAT, CDR2 FQDESV (reference sequence). The length of the CDR3 is 15 residues. CDR3 sequence reads: CASSLLAGGHYEQYF. The CDR3 bases are TGTGCCAGCAGCTTACTAGCGGGGGGCCACTACGAGCAGTACTTC.

The chain joins TRBV5-1 to TRBJ1-2, with D hard to call. The CDR3 is 13 residues long. CDR1 and CDR2 from the germline V gene are SGHRS and YFSETQ. V lost 1 base and J 4 bases, leaving 8 bases between the germline ends. The CDR3 region has the DNA TGCGCCAGCAGCTTGACGGTGCTCTATGGCTACACCTTC. It yields the protein CASSLTVLYGYTF.